The 10 T cell receptor beta chains reported below all come from one sample, sequenced in a study of cytomegalovirus exposure and HLA in healthy donors. PCR amplification relied on 60 Vbeta primers (plus 13 Jbeta primers). The method was immunoSEQ multiplex PCR; TCRdb's version includes in-frame clones alone and lacks a portion of them. Among approximately 91,000 clones listed, 60% to 80% were seen once. Specimen: PBMCs. These receptors were obtained from a female donor in good health and CMV-seronegative.

This clone was seen more than once but under ten times. The chain combines TRBV2 with TRBJ1-5, with D uncertain. Trimming pared 3 bases from V and 9 bases from J, leaving 12 bases between. Per the germline V gene, CDR1 is SNHLY and CDR2 is FYNNEI. The CDR3 spans 13 residues. CDR3 bases: TGTGCCAGCAGTGAGCGGGCCCTTCGGCCCCAGCATTTT. Protein: CASSERALRPQHF.

This clone was observed a handful of times. J is TRBJ2-3 and V is TRBV28; TRBD2 matches at 8 bases. Germline CDR1 and CDR2: MDHEN and SYDVKM. After removal of 5 bases from V and 4 bases from J, the junction contained 8 bases not matched to a gene. The CDR3 covers 15 residues. The CDR3 region is CASSSGRGRADTQYF. The CDR3 DNA follows: TGTGCCAGCAGTAGCGGGAGAGGTAGGGCAGATACGCAGTATTTT.

The chain carries TRBV5-1 and TRBJ2-1, with D possibly matching TRBD2 (6 bases). The CDR3 length is 17 residues. Per the germline V gene, CDR1 is SGHRS and CDR2 is YFSETQ. Trimming took off 0 bases at V and 0 bases at J, with 13 bases between the two ends. CDR3 bases: TGCGCCAGCAGCTTGGGGGGACTCACTAGCTCCTACAATGAGCAGTTCTTC. This sequence encodes CASSLGGLTSSYNEQFF.

The sample holds a few counts of this clone. The chain has TRBV30 and TRBJ2-1; 10 nucleotides align to TRBD2. The CDR3 length is 14 residues. CDR1 is GTSNPN, CDR2 SVGIG, per germline (reference sequence). V was pared by 7 bases and J by 8 bases, with 11 bases of the junction left unmatched. This CDR3 reads CAYPSSGGDHEQFF. DNA for the CDR3: TGTGCCTACCCCTCGAGCGGGGGGGATCATGAGCAGTTCTTC.

The genes are TRBV30 and TRBJ2-1; tentatively, D is TRBD2 (6 bases). The CDR3 is 14 residues long. The germline gives CDR1 GTSNPN, CDR2 SVGIG (reference sequence). The V end lost 2 bases, the J end lost 4 bases, and 12 bases lay between the germline ends. The CDR3 protein is CAWSLGDFYNEQFF. The CDR3 DNA follows: TGTGCCTGGAGTTTGGGGGACTTTTACAATGAGCAGTTCTTC. The full variable domain, completed using reference TRBV30 and TRBJ2-1, is SQTIHQWPATLVQPVGSPLSLECTVEGTSNPNLYWYRQAAGRGLQLLFYSVGIGQISSEVPQNLSASRPQDRQFILSSKKLLLSDSGFYLCAWSLGDFYNEQFFGPGTRLTVL.

The rearrangement uses TRBV25-1 and TRBJ2-7; the match to TRBD1 covers 9 bases. J was trimmed by 2 bases and V by 5 bases; bases with no gene match: 10. This CDR3 spans 16 amino acids. CDR1 is MGHDK and CDR2 is SYGVNS in the germline V gene. The CDR3 nucleotides are TGTGCCAGCAGTAAATCGGACAGGGGAGGGACCTACGAGCAGTACTTC. Translating gives CASSKSDRGGTYEQYF.

This chain uses TRBV28 with TRBJ1-4, with D possibly matching TRBD1 (5 bases). The V and J ends lost 3 bases and 5 bases respectively, with 13 bases between them. Looked up from germline, CDR1 is MDHEN and CDR2 is SYDVKM. The CDR3 sequence is 15 residues long. CDR3 region: CASSFLGPSNEKLFF. The CDR3, as DNA: TGTGCCAGCAGTTTTCTGGGGCCGTCAAATGAAAAACTGTTTTTT.

The J gene is TRBJ2-2, the V gene TRBV30; the match to TRBD2 covers 11 bases. Trimming cost V 0 bases and J 6 bases; bases outside gene matches: 3. The CDR3 sequence is 15 residues long. From germline, CDR1 is GTSNPN and CDR2 SVGIG (reference sequence). CDR3: CAWSVLAGGSGELFF. The DNA for the CDR3 is TGTGCCTGGAGTGTGCTAGCGGGGGGCTCCGGGGAGCTGTTTTTT. The complete variable domain, with remaining parts taken from reference TRBV30 and TRBJ2-2, reads SQTIHQWPATLVQPVGSPLSLECTVEGTSNPNLYWYRQAAGRGLQLLFYSVGIGQISSEVPQNLSASRPQDRQFILSSKKLLLSDSGFYLCAWSVLAGGSGELFFGEGSRLTVL.

J is TRBJ1-2 and V is TRBV19; 8 bases agree with TRBD1. CDR3 length equals 16 residues. Looked up from germline, CDR1 is LNHDA and CDR2 is SQIVND (reference sequence). J gave up 2 bases and V 5 bases, and 10 bases lay outside the gene matches. DNA of the CDR3: TGTGCCAGTAGTTCTCCAGCGGACAGGGTCAACTATGGCTACACCTTC. Amino acids: CASSSPADRVNYGYTF.

The rearrangement links TRBV7-9 to TRBJ1-2; 9 bases line up with TRBD1. Germline V gene lookup returns CDR1 SEHNR and CDR2 FQNEAQ (reference sequence). V dropped 5 bases and J dropped 8; count of bases not matched to a gene: 6. The CDR3 totals 13 residues. The CDR3 nucleotides are TGTGCCAGCAGCCCCCGGGACAGGGACGGCTACACCTTC. It encodes CASSPRDRDGYTF.